Listed below are T cell receptor beta chains from one sample, sequenced in a study of blood T cells in healthy people across ages. One entry per CDR3 protein, called by TCRdb with MiXCR from the 5' RACE reads. Among 1.5 million to 2 million distinct CDR3 sequences listed, around 42% were seen once. The specimen was blood. All receptors come from a human donor in good health. Both conserved end residues are part of each CDR3. The D gene is left open where the match is weak. Clone size is not always given. Where it is, it says once, few, many or a class for expanded clones.

j_call clone_size d_call v_call cdr3_aa cdr3_nt
TRBJ2-1 . . TRBV29-1 CSVPQEDRNEQFF TGCAGCGTTCCGCAGGAGGATAGGAATGAGCAGTTCTTC
TRBJ1-1 few . TRBV5-1 CASSQTRDTEAFF TGCGCCAGCAGCCAAACACGGGACACTGAAGCTTTCTTT
TRBJ2-7 . . TRBV4-2 CASSQGFSASYEQYF TGTGCCAGCAGCCAGGGTTTTTCGGCCTCCTACGAGCAGTACTTC
TRBJ2-5 . . TRBV20-1 CSPRAASRQETQYF TGCAGCCCTAGGGCAGCTTCGCGGCAAGAGACCCAGTACTTC
TRBJ2-3 . . TRBV7-2 CASSLVGTGATDTQYF TGTGCCAGCAGCTTAGTGGGGACTGGGGCCACAGATACGCAGTATTTT
TRBJ1-1 few . TRBV12-3/TRBV12-4 CASSFVAINTEAFF TGTGCCAGCAGTTTCGTCGCGATAAACACTGAAGCTTTCTTT
TRBJ2-4 . TRBD1 TRBV12-3/TRBV12-4 CASSLGDREVYF TGTGCCAGCAGTTTGGGGGACAGGGAAGTGTACTTC
TRBJ2-5 . TRBD1 TRBV29-1 CSVIGQEETQYF TGCAGCGTAATAGGACAGGAAGAGACCCAGTACTTC
TRBJ2-1 . . TRBV5-5 CASSLLYRSLNEQFF TGTGCCAGCAGCTTGCTCTACCGCTCCCTCAATGAGCAGTTCTTC
TRBJ2-1 . . TRBV30 CAGSGSYNEQFF TGTGCCGGGTCGGGCTCCTACAATGAGCAGTTCTTC
TRBJ1-2 . . TRBV2 CTSRDLPTTGQNYGYTF TGTACCAGCAGAGACCTACCGACGACAGGCCAGAACTATGGCTACACCTTC
TRBJ1-2 few TRBD1 TRBV6-2/TRBV6-3 CASTDRDSYGYTF TGTGCCAGCACGGACCGGGACAGCTATGGCTACACCTTC
TRBJ2-2 . TRBD2 TRBV20-1 CSASSGATNTGELFF TGCAGTGCTAGCAGCGGGGCGACGAACACCGGGGAGCTGTTTTTT
TRBJ1-2 few . TRBV20-1 CSADPWGGTYGYTF TGCAGTGCTGATCCCTGGGGAGGGACCTATGGCTACACCTTC
TRBJ1-2 . . TRBV6-5 CASSIGYSNYGYTF TGTGCCAGCAGTATAGGCTATTCTAACTATGGCTACACCTTC
TRBJ2-7 few TRBD2 TRBV4-1 CASSHPWTSGSTEQYF TGCGCCAGCAGCCATCCCTGGACTAGCGGGTCTACGGAGCAGTACTTC
TRBJ2-4 . . TRBV4-1 CASSQVGGNIQYF TGCGCCAGCAGCCAAGTCGGGGGAAACATTCAGTACTTC
TRBJ1-2 few . TRBV7-2 CASSLVRGVGYTF TGTGCCAGCAGCTTAGTGCGGGGGGTCGGCTACACCTTC
TRBJ2-7 . TRBD1 TRBV7-2 CASSLGQTGRSYEQYF TGTGCCAGCAGCTTAGGACAGACAGGGCGCTCCTACGAGCAGTACTTC
TRBJ2-1 . TRBD2 TRBV5-4 CASSSPQGAGVSKQFF TGTGCCAGCAGCTCACCCCAGGGAGCGGGGGTGAGTAAGCAGTTCTTC
TRBJ1-5 . . TRBV6-2/TRBV6-3 CASSTDTNQPQHF TGTGCCAGCAGTACAGACACCAATCAGCCCCAGCATTTT
TRBJ2-1 . . TRBV6-1 CASSEGSGIPYNEQFF TGTGCCAGCAGTGAAGGGTCAGGGATTCCCTACAATGAGCAGTTCTTC
TRBJ2-3 few . TRBV7-2 CASSPRRDWLTTDTQYF TGTGCCAGCAGCCCCAGGAGGGACTGGCTTACGACAGATACGCAGTATTTT
TRBJ2-3 . . TRBV7-9 CASSSNRTTDTQYF TGTGCCAGCAGCTCGAACAGGACCACAGATACGCAGTATTTT
TRBJ2-3 . . TRBV7-2 CASSSIAVSTDTQYF TGTGCCAGCAGCTCAATAGCGGTGAGCACAGATACGCAGTATTTT
TRBJ2-7 many . TRBV20-1 CSARGASYEQYF TGCAGTGCGAGGGGGGCGTCCTACGAGCAGTACTTC
TRBJ1-2 many . TRBV12-3/TRBV12-4 CASSLPENYGYTF TGCGCCAGCAGCTTACCGGAGAACTATGGCTACACCTTC
TRBJ2-1 . . TRBV12-3/TRBV12-4 CASSLGEAGQFF TGTGCCAGCAGTTTAGGGGAAGCAGGGCAGTTCTTC
TRBJ2-3 many TRBD1 TRBV12-3/TRBV12-4 CASSYRTGVQAGTDTQYF TGTGCCAGCAGTTACCGGACAGGGGTACAAGCCGGCACAGATACGCAGTATTTT
TRBJ1-2 . TRBD1 TRBV27 CASSSSPGTGFYGYTF TGTGCCAGCAGTTCCTCGCCCGGGACAGGGTTCTATGGCTACACCTTC
TRBJ1-2 . . TRBV9 CASSVALDGGYTF TGTGCCAGCAGCGTAGCTCTCGATGGGGGCTACACCTTC
TRBJ2-1 few . TRBV3-1 CASSQGAELSYNEQFF TGTGCCAGCAGCCAAGGTGCGGAGCTCTCCTACAATGAGCAGTTCTTC
TRBJ2-7 . . TRBV11-3 CASSLLEALSYEQYF TGTGCCAGCAGCTTATTGGAAGCCCTATCCTACGAGCAGTACTTC
TRBJ2-1 few TRBD1 TRBV4-3 CASSQGDSEYNEQFF TGCGCCAGCAGCCAAGGGGACAGTGAGTACAATGAGCAGTTCTTC